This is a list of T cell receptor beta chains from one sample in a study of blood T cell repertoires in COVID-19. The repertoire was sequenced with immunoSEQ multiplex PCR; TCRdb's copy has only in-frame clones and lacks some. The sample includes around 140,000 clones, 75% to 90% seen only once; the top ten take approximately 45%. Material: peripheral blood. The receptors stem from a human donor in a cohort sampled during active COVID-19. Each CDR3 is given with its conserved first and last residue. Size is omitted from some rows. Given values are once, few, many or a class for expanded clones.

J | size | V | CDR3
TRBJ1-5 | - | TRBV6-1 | CASSEAREYSNQPQHF
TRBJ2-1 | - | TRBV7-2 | CASSRPASGGASSYNEQFF
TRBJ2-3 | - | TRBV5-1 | CASSSQGNIDTQYF
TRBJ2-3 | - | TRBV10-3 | CAISAVSADTQYF
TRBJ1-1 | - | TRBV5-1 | CASSLAGGLGTEAFF
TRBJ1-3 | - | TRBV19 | CASSPGHISGNTIYF
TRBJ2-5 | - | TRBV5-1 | CASSPTRGTGVMQTQYF
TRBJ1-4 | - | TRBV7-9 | CASSLGQGWEKLFF
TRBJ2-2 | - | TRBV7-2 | CASSSKLAGGPTGELFF
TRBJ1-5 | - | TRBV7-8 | CASSLRSGSGTGQGNQPQHF
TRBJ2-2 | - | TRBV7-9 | CASSLGSGSASGELFF
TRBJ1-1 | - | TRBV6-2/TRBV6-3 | CASSSDRAKREAFF
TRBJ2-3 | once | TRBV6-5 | CASSSGTATSTDTQYF
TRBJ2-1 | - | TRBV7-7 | CASSLGRTNNEQFF
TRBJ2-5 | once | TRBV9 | CASSVGRGAGMETQYF
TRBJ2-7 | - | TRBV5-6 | CASRRQGRALEQYF
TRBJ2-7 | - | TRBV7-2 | CASSLIRGSSYEQYF
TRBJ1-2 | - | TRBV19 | CASSIVAGYGYTF
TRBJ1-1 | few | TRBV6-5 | CASRRVRNTEAFF
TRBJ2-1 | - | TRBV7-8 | CASSITGTRLYNEQFF
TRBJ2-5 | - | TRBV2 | CASSRTASQETQYF